The sequence of this T cell receptor (beta chain) was determined in a study of blood T cells in healthy people across ages. A sample-barcoded 5' primer and a J-beta primer mix were used in a second PCR of roughly 6 to 11 cycles. TCRdb called the 5' RACE reads again in MiXCR, with one record for every CDR3 protein. This table has 750,000 to 1,000,000 distinct CDR3 sequences, about 27% appearing once. Study-wide results and limits: While age rose, TCR beta diversity per million T cells dropped in a roughly linear way.

This clonotype has just a few counts. Its antigen remains unidentified. Losses at the gene ends were 3 bases for V and 5 bases for J; bases not matched to a gene: 9. Germline-derived CDR1 and CDR2 are DFQATT and SNEGSKA (reference sequence). CDR3 length: 15 residues. This sample also belongs to another study, concerning T cells of mothers and their children. From that paper: Sample barcodes plus 2-4 random nucleotides came from the M1S primer. Over 10 million reads per mother and around 3.2 million per child were obtained. The study found slightly higher but non-significant overlap in related versus unrelated mother-child pairs.

The clonotype originates from a woman between 35 and 50 years old in good health. This chain joins TRBV20-1 and TRBJ1-5; 8 bases fit TRBD1. The sample consisted of blood. CDR3 sequence (DNA): TGCAGTGCTAGGGGTCTGACAGGGGCCGATCAGCCCCAGCATTTT. Translating gives CSARGLTGADQPQHF.